This TCR beta chain was identified in a study of cytomegalovirus exposure and HLA in healthy donors. Primers: 60 Vbeta forward and 13 Jbeta reverse. Assay used: immunoSEQ multiplex PCR; TCRdb lists only in-frame clones, some missing. The repertoire includes more than 90,000 clones, about 86% of them detected once, and approximately 4% sits in the top ten. CDR1 is KGHSH, CDR2 LQKENI, per germline. The CDR3 extends over 15 amino acids. V lost 3 bases and J lost 0, with 9 bases in between. The TCR originated in a woman between 70 and 85 years old in good health and CMV-seropositive. Sequencing was carried out using PBMCs. The V call is TRBV18, the J call TRBJ2-1; no reliable D call. The CDR3 DNA sequence: TGTGCCAGCTCACCCCCGAGCGTCTCCTACAATGAGCAGTTCTTC. This gives the protein CASSPPSVSYNEQFF.